This T cell receptor beta chain was sequenced for a study of T cell responses to AZD1222 COVID-19 vaccine. Whole-study context: Doses given second, at about 4 or about 12 weeks, were pooled.

Study-wide results and caveats: Spike-specific TCR breadth and depth both grew after two AZD1222 doses. Donors were chiefly white British, with a greater number of females, and clonal diversity was perhaps underestimated.

This clone has a single count. What it binds is unknown. Method: immunoSEQ multiplex PCR; TCRdb's copy keeps in-frame clones and lacks some. The sample holds tens of thousands of clones, about nine tenths seen once. This specimen consisted of peripheral blood, obtained on day 0 of AZD1222 vaccination. The sequence was obtained from an adult in good health.

CDR3 bases: TGTGCCAGCAGCTCGACTAGCAACACCGGGGAGCTGTTTTTT. This translates into CASSSTSNTGELFF. The chain carries TRBV11-2 and TRBJ2-2; 7 positions match TRBD2. The germline V gene has CDR1 SGHAT and CDR2 FQNNGV. Losses at the gene ends were 4 bases for V and 2 bases for J; bases not matched to a gene: 1. The CDR3 contains 14 residues.